The TCR beta chain under discussion was sequenced for a study of cytomegalovirus exposure and HLA in healthy donors. Looked up from germline, CDR1 is MDHEN and CDR2 is SYDVKM. Trimming took 4 bases from V and 5 from J; bases not matched to a gene: 8. There are 14 residues in the CDR3. Note on this clone: The antigen remains undetermined.

Findings of the study overall: Researchers reportedly found TCR beta sequences accurately predicted most subjects' HLA-A and HLA-B alleles.

The PCR was carried out with 60 Vbeta primers and 13 Jbeta primers. Profiled with immunoSEQ multiplex PCR; TCRdb holds only in-frame clones, not every one. The data hold about 100,000 clones, with around 72% observed a single time. Sequencing was carried out using PBMCs. This sequence originates from a male donor in good health and CMV-seropositive. This chain joins TRBV28 and TRBJ2-7, with TRBD1 identical over 7 bases. The CDR3 spells CASSSTTGLHEQYF. CDR3 bases: TGTGCCAGCAGTTCCACGACAGGGCTCCACGAGCAGTACTTC.